The clone carrying this T cell receptor (beta chain) was counted a few times. Its target is not known. The sample belongs to a study of blood T cells in healthy people across ages. Study results and limitations: It was the long-lived donors that had more naive CD4+ cells and higher diversity than aged donors.

Caucasian individuals from Russia who were healthy and aged about 6 to 95 acted as donors. A second roughly 6 to 12 cycle PCR used barcoded and J-beta primers. Every cDNA was tagged by a template-switch adaptor with 12 random nucleotides. TCRdb independently ran MiXCR on the 5' RACE reads; one entry per CDR3 protein. The sample records just under 550,000 distinct CDR3 sequences, about 25% being singletons. Germline-derived CDR1 and CDR2 are SGDLS and YYNGEE. The length of the CDR3 is 14 residues. This sample was shared with a second study, whose subject was T cells of mothers and their children. In that study: In each mother, TCR beta CDR3 reads exceeded 8.5 million; in each child, they numbered 2.5 million to 3.5 million.

The receptor's source is a boy younger than 18 in good health. This rearrangement joins TRBV9 to TRBJ2-5, with D uncertain. Matching the DNA end better, TRBJ2-7 makes the J call doubtful. The source material was blood. CDR3 sequence reads: CASSALDGAYEQYF. For the CDR3, the DNA is TGTGCCAGCAGCGCACTGGACGGAGCCTACGAGCAGTACTTC.